This record looks at one T cell receptor beta chain sequence and its context. V lost 4 bases and J lost 2; bases outside the gene matches: 2. The germline V gene encodes CDR1 ENHRY and CDR2 SYGVKD. This CDR3 spans 14 amino acids. In the study's own analysis: Amplification with reference gene primers provided the estimates of nucleated cell counts. The data were produced by immunoSEQ multiplex PCR, yet TCRdb's version contains in-frame clones alone and is incomplete. The D gene and trimming were derived from the DNA, and the V and J assignments and clone size from that table. The table has about 220,000 clones, 70% to 85% seen once. This entry comes from a study of blood T cell repertoires in COVID-19.

The rearrangement uses TRBV10-3 and TRBJ1-2; 9 bases map to TRBD1. This receptor was identified in a man aged 35 to 55 who had recovered from COVID-19. The material sequenced was peripheral blood. The CDR3 nucleotides read TGTGCCATCAGTGGTGGGACAGGGAACTATGGCTACACCTTC. It translates to CAISGGTGNYGYTF.